These 27 T cell receptor beta chains originate from one sample sequenced in a study of blood T cell repertoires in COVID-19. Sequenced by immunoSEQ multiplex PCR; TCRdb stores in-frame clones only, minus some. The table records tens of thousands of clones, 88% of them present only once. Sequenced input: peripheral blood. All receptors derive from a man aged 45-60 years with acute or convalescent COVID-19.

The V call is TRBV3-1 (or the pseudogene TRBV3-2), the J call TRBJ1-1, with D perhaps matching TRBD1 (5 bases). Per germline, CDR1 LGHDT and CDR2 YNNKEL (reference sequence). This CDR3 spans 14 amino acids. The V and J ends lost 7 bases and 4 bases respectively, with 16 bases between them. The CDR3 spells CASKSRGWGTEAFF. CDR3 sequence (DNA): TGTGCCAGCAAATCAAGGGGTTGGGGCACTGAAGCTTTCTTT.

The rearrangement joins TRBV5-4 to TRBJ2-1, with 9 bases aligning to TRBD1. V shed 4 bases, J shed 6 bases, and the junction held 8 bases outside the gene matches. The CDR3 length is 15 residues. Germline V gene data show CDR1 as SGHNT and CDR2 as YYREEE (reference sequence). CDR3 protein: CASSGAGTGLNEQFF. The DNA of the CDR3 is TGTGCCAGCAGCGGAGCCGGGACAGGGCTCAATGAGCAGTTCTTC.

The DNA of the CDR3 is TGTGCCAGCAGTTACGCGGGCACAGATACGCAGTATTTT. Its protein product is CASSYAGTDTQYF. The gene calls are TRBV6-6 and TRBJ2-3; D gene ambiguous. V lost 2 bases and J 1 base, leaving 4 bases between the germline ends. Germline CDR1 MNHNY, CDR2 SVGAGI (reference sequence). The length of the CDR3 is 13 residues.

The chain has TRBV5-1 and TRBJ2-7, with 7 bases fitting TRBD2. Germline V CDR1 and CDR2: SGHRS, YFSETQ. CDR3 length equals 15 residues. V shed 0 bases and J 4 bases; nucleotides not matched to a gene: 7. In DNA, the CDR3 is TGCGCCAGCAGCTTGGCCGATAGCGGGCTATACGAGCAGTACTTC. Its translation: CASSLADSGLYEQYF.

The chain uses TRBV10-3 and TRBJ1-2; D unresolved. This CDR3 has 11 residues. Trimming shortened V by 10 bases and J by 1 base, and 7 bases separated the two germline ends. CDR1 is ENHRY and CDR2 is SYGVKD in the germline V gene. CDR3 coding DNA: TGTGCCACACTACTTAACTATGGCTACACCTTC. Translated, it gives CATLLNYGYTF.

V gene TRBV7-7 combines with J gene TRBJ2-1, with TRBD2 identical over 9 bases. This CDR3 is 15 amino acids long. Germline trimming cut 5 bases from V and 2 bases from J; bases unmatched to any gene: 4. Germline CDR1 SSHAT, CDR2 FNYEAQ (reference sequence). The CDR3 nucleotides read TGTGCCAGCAGCAAGACTAGCGGCGCCTACAATGAGCAGTTCTTC. Its protein product is CASSKTSGAYNEQFF.

This sequence joins TRBV5-1 and TRBJ2-1, with TRBD2 matching 13 bases. CDR3 size: 15 residues. J lost 7 bases, V lost 4 bases, and 5 bases had no gene match. Germline CDR1 is SGHRS and CDR2 is YFSETQ. The CDR3 spells CASSHTSGGANEQFF. The CDR3 bases are TGCGCCAGCAGCCATACTAGCGGGGGGGCGAATGAGCAGTTCTTC.

The chain couples TRBV5-1 to TRBJ2-3; 8 bases fit TRBD1. Germline V gives CDR1 SGHRS, CDR2 YFSETQ. This CDR3 is built from 14 residues. The V segment lost 3 bases and the J segment 5 bases; nucleotides outside the gene matches: 5. The CDR3 coding sequence is TGCGCCAGCAGCTGGACAGGGTTTATAGATACGCAGTATTTT. It specifies CASSWTGFIDTQYF. Using reference TRBV5-1 and TRBJ2-3 for the parts outside the CDR3, the full variable domain is KAGVTQTPRYLIKTRGQQVTLSCSPISGHRSVSWYQQTPGQGLQFLFEYFSETQRNKGNFPGRFSGRQFSNSRSEMNVSTLELGDSALYLCASSWTGFIDTQYFGPGTRLTVL.

The chain employs TRBV3-1 (or the pseudogene TRBV3-2) and TRBJ1-5; 12 nucleotides match TRBD1. CDR3 size: 15 residues. From germline, CDR1 is LGHDT and CDR2 YNNKEL (reference sequence). The ends lost 1 base at V and 6 bases at J; junction bases unmatched: 1. The CDR3 DNA sequence: TGTGCCAGCAGCCAAGGGGACAGGGGGCCTCAGCCCCAGCATTTT. Translating gives CASSQGDRGPQPQHF.

V gene TRBV14 combines with J gene TRBJ1-1; weak D call: TRBD1 (6 bases). The germline V gene encodes CDR1 SGHDN and CDR2 FVKESK. The CDR3 loop spans 13 amino acids. Trimming left V 3 bases short and J 4 bases short, with 9 bases between. This CDR3 is CASSHTGPTEAFF. The CDR3 coding sequence is TGTGCCAGCAGCCACACAGGGCCCACTGAAGCTTTCTTT.

V usage is TRBV6-5 and J usage is TRBJ2-7, with TRBD1 matching 9 bases. J lost 2 bases, V lost 4 bases, and 6 bases had no gene match. Per germline, CDR1 MNHEY and CDR2 SVGAGI. The CDR3 has 15 residues. The chain's CDR3 is CASSSPGQGAYEQYF. The CDR3 nucleotides are TGTGCCAGCAGTTCCCCGGGACAGGGCGCCTACGAGCAGTACTTC.

The chain uses TRBV6-5 and TRBJ1-2; D gene unclear. The germline gives CDR1 MNHEY, CDR2 SVGAGI. This CDR3 contains 15 residues. Trimming left V 6 bases short and J 4 bases short, with 18 bases between. The CDR3 region has the DNA TGTGCCAGCAGCCAAGCCGGGTATGAGTCCTATGGCTACACCTTC. Residues: CASSQAGYESYGYTF.

The chain uses TRBV11-2 and TRBJ2-5; D gene uncertain. V lost 6 bases and J lost 5, with 7 bases in between. CDR3 length: 11 residues. Germline V gene lookup returns CDR1 SGHAT and CDR2 FQNNGV. The CDR3 region has the DNA TGTGCCAGCAGGGAACAGGAGACCCAGTACTTC. Amino acid sequence: CASREQETQYF.

This chain links TRBV5-1 with TRBJ1-3; weak D call: TRBD1 (6 bases). Germline V lookup: CDR1 SGHRS, CDR2 YFSETQ. The V end lost 0 bases, the J end lost 0 bases, and 16 bases lay between the germline ends. CDR3 length: 18 residues. The CDR3 DNA is TGCGCCAGCAGCTTGGCACTAACCGGGACAAACTCTGGAAACACCATATATTTT. Translating it yields CASSLALTGTNSGNTIYF.

The chain recombines TRBV4-2 with TRBJ2-3; D is undetermined. The ends were cut back, 4 bases at V and 0 bases at J, with 8 bases in the middle. This CDR3 has 14 amino acids. Germline CDR1 reads LGHNA; CDR2 reads YNFKEQ. The CDR3 region has the DNA TGTGCCAGCAGCCTCATGACTAGCACAGATACGCAGTATTTT. As protein: CASSLMTSTDTQYF.

The V gene is TRBV24-1, the J gene TRBJ2-5; 9 bases fit TRBD1. The CDR3 runs 17 residues. J gave up 7 bases and V 5 bases, and 16 bases lay outside the gene matches. Germline V gives CDR1 KGHDR, CDR2 SFDVKD. The CDR3 here is CATSVSYSGTGLGTQYF. The CDR3 nucleotides read TGTGCCACCAGTGTATCTTACTCCGGGACAGGGTTAGGGACCCAGTACTTC.

This chain uses TRBV27 with TRBJ1-6; TRBD1 matches 8 bases. CDR1 MNHEY and CDR2 SMNVEV come from the germline V gene (reference sequence). The CDR3 sequence is 16 residues long. V trimming: 8 bases; J trimming: 8 bases; junction bases outside the gene matches: 14. CDR3 DNA: TGTGCCAGCGGTACACGACAGGGGCACGGTGATTCACCCCTCCACTTT. The encoded protein is CASGTRQGHGDSPLHF.

The J gene is TRBJ1-5, the V gene TRBV20-1, with D tentatively TRBD1 (5 bases). Germline CDR1 and CDR2: DFQATT and SNEGSKA (reference sequence). CDR3 size: 13 residues. V lost 3 bases and J 0 bases, leaving 6 bases between the germline ends. In nucleotides, the CDR3 is TGCAGTGCTAGTGGACATAGCAATCAGCCCCAGCATTTT. Protein: CSASGHSNQPQHF.

The chain joins TRBV3-1 (or the pseudogene TRBV3-2) to TRBJ1-5; no clear D gene. Trimming cost V 3 bases and J 0 bases, with 3 bases left between them. From germline, CDR1 is LGHDT and CDR2 YNNKEL (reference sequence). The CDR3 contains 13 residues. This CDR3 reads CASSHYSNQPQHF. CDR3 nucleotide sequence: TGTGCCAGCAGCCATTATAGCAATCAGCCCCAGCATTTT.

Only a few counts were recorded for this clone. The chain employs TRBV11-2 and TRBJ1-1; D not resolved. The CDR3 runs 15 residues. Germline-derived CDR1 and CDR2 are SGHAT and FQNNGV. The ends were cut back, 7 bases at V and 6 bases at J, with 21 bases in the middle. The CDR3 DNA is TGTGCCAGCACCCCAGAGAGGGTATTTTATTCTGAAGCTTTCTTT. Amino acids: CASTPERVFYSEAFF. Full variable domain (outside the CDR3, taken from reference TRBV11-2 and TRBJ1-1): EAGVAQSPRYKIIEKRQSVAFWCNPISGHATLYWYQQILGQGPKLLIQFQNNGVVDDSQLPKDRFSAERLKGVDSTLKIQPAKLEDSAVYLCASTPERVFYSEAFFGQGTRLTVV.

The chain joins TRBV4-2 to TRBJ1-3; D is uncertain. Germline-derived CDR1 and CDR2 are LGHNA and YNFKEQ. The CDR3 totals 16 residues. V was clipped by 0 bases and J by 4 bases, with 13 bases between them. The CDR3 region has the DNA TGTGCCAGCAGCCAAGATGACACCATGGGCGGAAACACCATATATTTT. Translation gives CASSQDDTMGGNTIYF.

The J gene is TRBJ2-7, the V gene TRBV18; the match to TRBD1 covers 7 bases. CDR3 size: 15 residues. Germline V gene lookup returns CDR1 KGHSH and CDR2 LQKENI. Germline trimming cut 3 bases from V and 0 bases from J; bases unmatched to any gene: 5. CDR3 protein: CASSPGTVSSYEQYF. The CDR3, as DNA: TGTGCCAGCTCACCCGGGACAGTGAGCTCCTACGAGCAGTACTTC.

The chain uses TRBV6-4 and TRBJ2-2; possibly TRBD1 for D (6 bases). The CDR3 totals 12 residues. The V end was cut by 6 bases, the J end by 8 bases, with 10 bases between. Germline V gene data show CDR1 as MRHNA and CDR2 as SNTAGT. The CDR3 sequence: CASRTGQGELFF. CDR3 nucleotides: TGTGCCAGCAGAACAGGGCAGGGGGAGCTGTTTTTT.

This chain connects TRBV3-1 (or the pseudogene TRBV3-2) to TRBJ2-6; D is uncertain. V was shortened by 0 bases and J by 0 bases, with 12 bases between the two germline ends. CDR3 length: 18 residues. Germline-derived CDR1 and CDR2 are LGHDT and YNNKEL (reference sequence). As DNA, the CDR3 is TGTGCCAGCAGCCAAGAGACATGGGTTGGCTCTGGGGCCAACGTCCTGACTTTC. It translates to CASSQETWVGSGANVLTF.

V is TRBV11-3 and J is TRBJ1-1, with D hard to call. The V gene lost 2 bases and the J gene lost 2 bases, with 6 bases spanning the gap. Per germline, CDR1 SGHNT and CDR2 YENEEA. The CDR3 sequence is 13 residues long. CDR3 bases: TGTGCCAGCAGCTTAAACTCTAACACTGAAGCTTTCTTT. Protein product: CASSLNSNTEAFF.

The chain combines TRBV5-1 with TRBJ2-5; D is perhaps TRBD1 (6 bases). From germline, CDR1 is SGHRS and CDR2 YFSETQ. CDR3 length: 13 residues. Trimming cost V 0 bases and J 5 bases, with 8 bases left between them. CDR3 in amino acids: CASSLAGVETQYF. CDR3 nucleotides: TGCGCCAGCAGCTTGGCAGGGGTGGAGACCCAGTACTTC. Filled out from reference TRBV5-1 and TRBJ2-5, the complete variable domain reads KAGVTQTPRYLIKTRGQQVTLSCSPISGHRSVSWYQQTPGQGLQFLFEYFSETQRNKGNFPGRFSGRQFSNSRSEMNVSTLELGDSALYLCASSLAGVETQYFGPGTRLLVL.

This chain uses TRBV2 with TRBJ2-5, with 9 bases matching TRBD1. J was trimmed by 6 bases and V by 7 bases; bases with no gene match: 3. The CDR3 loop spans 12 amino acids. Looked up from germline, CDR1 is SNHLY and CDR2 is FYNNEI. CDR3 region: CASTGQGQTQYF. CDR3 nucleotide sequence: TGTGCCAGCACCGGACAGGGGCAGACCCAGTACTTC. The whole variable domain, filled in from reference TRBV2 and TRBJ2-5, reads EPEVTQTPSHQVTQMGQEVILRCVPISNHLYFYWYRQILGQKVEFLVSFYNNEISEKSEIFDDQFSVERPDGSNFTLKIRSTKLEDSAMYFCASTGQGQTQYFGPGTRLLVL.